These T cell receptor beta chains were read from a single sample in a study of CD8 T cells in ankylosing spondylitis. From the 5' RACE reads, TCRdb called clonotypes with MiXCR, one entry per CDR3 protein. The sample carries around 540,000 distinct CDR3 sequences, roughly 13% recorded once. Sequencing was carried out using blood, either unsorted or a sorted T cell fraction (not recorded which). The source is a male donor with ankylosing spondylitis. Both conserved end residues are part of each CDR3. The D gene is left open where the match is weak. Clone size, where shown, is once, few, many, or a class for clones that have expanded.

TRBV20-1	TRBJ2-5	-	12	TRBD1	TGCAGTGCCCAACAGGGGCTGGAGACCCAGTACTTC	CSAQQGLETQYF
TRBV5-1	TRBJ1-3	-	14	-	TGCGCCAGCAGCTTGGGACTGATCGGAAACACCATATATTTT	CASSLGLIGNTIYF
TRBV2	TRBJ2-3	few	13	-	TGTGCCAGCAGTGAAGCCCCTAGTGATACGCAGTATTTT	CASSEAPSDTQYF
TRBV3-1	TRBJ2-1	-	12	-	TGTGCCAGCAGCCAAGATGACCGTGAGCAGTTCTTC	CASSQDDREQFF
TRBV29-1	TRBJ1-3	-	14	TRBD1	TGCAGCGTTGAGACAGGGAATTCTGGAAACACCATATATTTT	CSVETGNSGNTIYF
TRBV15	TRBJ2-5	few	16	TRBD1	TGTGCCACCAGCAGGAGGGGACAGTGGGGGATCGAGACCCAGTACTTC	CATSRRGQWGIETQYF
TRBV7-2	TRBJ1-2	few	14	TRBD1	TGTGCCAGCAGCCTAGTGCAGGGGGCCGATGGCTACACCTTC	CASSLVQGADGYTF
TRBV27	TRBJ1-2	few	13	-	TGTGCCAGCGGCCCTGCGGGGAACTATGGCTACACCTTC	CASGPAGNYGYTF
TRBV5-1	TRBJ2-1	-	15	TRBD2	TGCGCCAGCAGCTCGGGACTAGCGGGAACCAATGAGCAGTTCTTC	CASSSGLAGTNEQFF
TRBV20-1	TRBJ2-3	few	14	-	TGCAGTGCTAGGGGGGGGGCTGGCACAGATACGCAGTATTTT	CSARGGAGTDTQYF
TRBV6-5	TRBJ2-1	-	15	-	TGTGCCAGCAGTTACCGGGAATACGGACAGCCTAGGCAGTTCTTC	CASSYREYGQPRQFF